The source of this TCR beta chain is a study of blood T cell repertoires in COVID-19. Clinical history reported by participants formed the basis on which cohorts were assigned. The count of this clone is one. Here immunoSEQ multiplex PCR was the method, and the copy in TCRdb shows in-frame clones only, minus some. The repertoire holds roughly 310,000 clones, with about 88% as singletons. Sequenced material: PBMCs or T cells enriched from blood (not recorded which). The sequence was collected from a woman aged 40 to 50 who had recovered from COVID-19.

The CDR3 sequence is CASSLAASGGDNEQFF. CDR3 DNA sequence: TGTGCCAGCAGCTTAGCGGCTAGCGGGGGGGACAATGAGCAGTTCTTC. This chain connects TRBV7-6 to TRBJ2-1; 12 bases line up with TRBD2. Germline V gene lookup returns CDR1 SGHVS and CDR2 FNYEAQ. The CDR3 totals 16 residues. Losses at the gene ends were 0 bases for V and 5 bases for J; bases not matched to a gene: 2.